Sequencing of this T cell receptor (beta chain) was carried out in a study of lymphopenia after photon versus proton radiotherapy. Study outcomes and limitations: In patients who died, overall survival fell as post-nadir TCR diversity dropped more. Authors raise, but do not show, better survival with proton therapy. Photon-treated patients lost naive T cells and TCR diversity; proton-treated stayed stable. After the lymphocyte nadir, photon-treated repertoires showed oligoclonal expansion, especially of CD8+ Temra cells.

Clones were sequenced by immunoSEQ multiplex PCR, and TCRdb holds only the in-frame ones, with some missing. Of tens of thousands of clones listed, 70% to 85% are singletons. This clone showed up just once. Its antigen remains unidentified. V lost 1 base and J lost 2; bases outside the gene matches: 3. The CDR3 loop spans 15 amino acids. Germline CDR1 is LGHNA and CDR2 is YNFKEQ. The TCR originated in a woman between 70 and 85 years old with pancreatic cancer. The V gene is TRBV4-2, the J gene TRBJ2-7, with 9 bases fitting TRBD1. This specimen consisted of peripheral blood, obtained from a patient treated with proton-based radiotherapy. CDR3 sequence (DNA): TGTGCCAGCAGCCAAGGACAGGGGGGAACCTACGAGCAGTACTTC. As protein: CASSQGQGGTYEQYF.